What follows are 9 T cell receptor beta chains derived from one specimen sequenced in a study of blood T cell repertoires in COVID-19. Produced via immunoSEQ multiplex PCR; TCRdb's table is partial and in-frame only. The sample includes about 140,000 clones, 84% of them seen just once. The specimen was peripheral blood. These TCRs come from a man aged 55-75 years with active or convalescent COVID-19.

The gene calls are TRBV5-8 and TRBJ1-6, with 8 bases that match TRBD1. Germline CDR1 and CDR2: SGHTS and YDEGEE. The CDR3 covers 16 residues. V shed 6 bases, J shed 10 bases, and the junction held 15 bases outside the gene matches. The CDR3 bases are TGTGCCAGCACCCCAAGGGGACAGGCCATGGGATCACCCCTCCACTTT. Encoded protein: CASTPRGQAMGSPLHF.

CDR3 loop: CASSQVAGVTGELFF. In nucleotides, the CDR3 is TGTGCCAGCAGCCAAGTGGCGGGGGTCACCGGGGAGCTGTTTTTT. J is TRBJ2-2 and V is TRBV14; 7 bases agree with TRBD2. V trimming: 1 base; J trimming: 4 bases; junction bases outside the gene matches: 3. The V gene's germline CDR1 is SGHDN and CDR2 FVKESK. The CDR3 is 15 residues long.

The chain has TRBV7-9 and TRBJ1-2; D may be TRBD1 (6 bases). CDR1 is SEHNR, CDR2 FQNEAQ, per germline (reference sequence). The CDR3 is 13 amino acids. The germline V and J ends were trimmed by 4 bases and 5 bases, with 11 bases remaining between them. CDR3 residues: CASSSNRAYGYTF. For the CDR3, the DNA is TGTGCCAGCAGCTCGAACAGGGCATATGGCTACACCTTC.

This chain links TRBV14 with TRBJ1-1; possible D gene TRBD1, 5 bases. There are 14 residues in the CDR3. Trimming left V 2 bases short and J 4 bases short, with 11 bases between. Germline lookup yields CDR1 SGHDN and CDR2 FVKESK. In DNA, the CDR3 is TGTGCCAGCAGCCAACAGGGAGGGGTCACTGAAGCTTTCTTT. Encoded protein: CASSQQGGVTEAFF. The whole variable domain, filled in from reference TRBV14 and TRBJ1-1, reads EAGVTQFPSHSVIEKGQTVTLRCDPISGHDNLYWYRRVMGKEIKFLLHFVKESKQDESGMPNNRFLAERTGGTYSTLKVQPAELEDSGVYFCASSQQGGVTEAFFGQGTRLTVV.

The chain joins TRBV2 to TRBJ2-7, with TRBD2 as a possible D gene (5 bases). Trimming cost V 10 bases and J 7 bases, with 23 bases left between them. This CDR3 comprises 14 residues. CDR1 is SNHLY, CDR2 FYNNEI, per germline. The CDR3 DNA reads TGTGCCACCAAAGGGAGCTATACGGATCTTGAGCAGTACTTC. Translation: CATKGSYTDLEQYF. Looking up the rest from reference TRBV2 and TRBJ2-7 gives the full variable domain: EPEVTQTPSHQVTQMGQEVILRCVPISNHLYFYWYRQILGQKVEFLVSFYNNEISEKSEIFDDQFSVERPDGSNFTLKIRSTKLEDSAMYFCATKGSYTDLEQYFGPGTRLTVT.

The genes are TRBV27 and TRBJ1-5; 10 positions agree with TRBD1. This CDR3 has 18 residues. Germline values: CDR1 MNHEY, CDR2 SMNVEV (reference sequence). V gave up 0 bases and J gave up 2 bases; unmatched junction bases: 7. The CDR3 DNA sequence: TGTGCCAGCAGTTTATCCCGACAGGGGGCACGGGGCAATCAGCCCCAGCATTTT. Translated, it gives CASSLSRQGARGNQPQHF.

V and J are TRBV6-2 or TRBV6-3 and TRBJ2-7; D is uncertain. V gave up 3 bases and J gave up 0 bases, with 12 bases separating them. Germline V CDR1 and CDR2: MNHEY, SVGEGT. The CDR3 runs to 15 residues. The CDR3 loop reads CASSYPSASSYEQYV. In nucleotides, the CDR3 is TGTGCCAGCAGTTATCCCAGCGCGAGCTCCTACGAGCAGTACGTC.

The chain carries TRBV19 and TRBJ1-2; no reliable D call. This CDR3 is 16 amino acids long. Germline V gene data show CDR1 as LNHDA and CDR2 as SQIVND (reference sequence). Trimming cost V 7 bases and J 1 base, with 19 bases left between them. The CDR3 sequence is CASTPQDSFGNYGYTF. The CDR3 nucleotides read TGTGCCAGTACCCCACAAGACTCCTTCGGTAACTATGGCTACACCTTC. Filled out from reference TRBV19 and TRBJ1-2, the complete variable domain reads DGGITQSPKYLFRKEGQNVTLSCEQNLNHDAMYWYRQDPGQGLRLIYYSQIVNDFQKGDIAEGYSVSREKKESFPLTVTSAQKNPTAFYLCASTPQDSFGNYGYTFGSGTRLTVV.

The rearrangement links TRBV7-8 to TRBJ1-6, with D possibly matching TRBD1 (5 bases). V was clipped by 2 bases and J by 7 bases, with 12 bases between them. Germline V gene data show CDR1 as SGHVS and CDR2 as FQNEAQ. This CDR3 has 15 amino acids. The CDR3 DNA sequence: TGTGCCAGCAGCTTACATGGGGGGGAGAATTCACCCCTCCACTTT. Translation: CASSLHGGENSPLHF.